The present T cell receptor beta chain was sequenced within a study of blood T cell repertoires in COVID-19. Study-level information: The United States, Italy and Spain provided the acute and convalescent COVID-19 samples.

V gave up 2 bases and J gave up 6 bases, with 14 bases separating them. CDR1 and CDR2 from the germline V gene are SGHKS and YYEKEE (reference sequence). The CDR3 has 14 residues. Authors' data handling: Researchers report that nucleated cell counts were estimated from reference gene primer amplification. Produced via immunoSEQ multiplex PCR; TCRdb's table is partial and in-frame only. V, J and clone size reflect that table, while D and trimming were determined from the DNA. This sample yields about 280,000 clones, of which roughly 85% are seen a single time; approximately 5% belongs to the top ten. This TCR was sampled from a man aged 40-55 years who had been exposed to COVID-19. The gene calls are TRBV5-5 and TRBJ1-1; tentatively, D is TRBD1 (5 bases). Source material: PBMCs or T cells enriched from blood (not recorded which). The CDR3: CASSLVPRVAEAFF. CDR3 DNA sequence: TGTGCCAGCAGCTTAGTCCCCAGGGTCGCTGAAGCTTTCTTT.